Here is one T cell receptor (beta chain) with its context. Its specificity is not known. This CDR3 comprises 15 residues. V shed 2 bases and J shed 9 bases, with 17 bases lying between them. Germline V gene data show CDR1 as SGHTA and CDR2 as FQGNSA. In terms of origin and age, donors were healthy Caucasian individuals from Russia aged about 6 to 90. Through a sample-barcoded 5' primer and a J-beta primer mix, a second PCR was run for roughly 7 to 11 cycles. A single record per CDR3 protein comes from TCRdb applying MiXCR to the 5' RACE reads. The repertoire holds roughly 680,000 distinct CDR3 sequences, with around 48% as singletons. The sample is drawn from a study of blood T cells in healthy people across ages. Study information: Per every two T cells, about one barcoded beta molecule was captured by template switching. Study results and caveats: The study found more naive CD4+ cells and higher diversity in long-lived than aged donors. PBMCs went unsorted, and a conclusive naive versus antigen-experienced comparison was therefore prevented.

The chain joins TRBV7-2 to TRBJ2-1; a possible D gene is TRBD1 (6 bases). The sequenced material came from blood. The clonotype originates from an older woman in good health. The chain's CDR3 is CASSLIGGSEAEQFF. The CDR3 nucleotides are TGTGCCAGCAGCTTAATTGGGGGCTCCGAAGCTGAGCAGTTCTTC.